This TCR beta chain was captured in a study of T cells in Graves' hyperthyroidism and ophthalmopathy. Fresh peripheral blood, approximately 10 ml, yielded the PBMCs. General study findings and limits: From stable hyperthyroidism, ophthalmopathy was separated by a 13 V-J model. For ophthalmopathy, model prediction preceded onset by a median 6.5 months. Blood held most thyroid clonotypes expanded above 0.001 frequency.

From RNA transcripts, TCR beta CDR3 regions were amplified. The study used the HTBI primer set for a first-round RT-PCR of the TCR CDR3. TCRdb used MiXCR to reprocess the multiplex PCR reads, holding one entry per CDR3 protein. This table has about 380,000 distinct CDR3 sequences, around 14% appearing once. CDR3 length: 16 residues. Germline V CDR1 and CDR2: DFQATT, SNEGSKA (reference sequence). V gave up 0 bases and J gave up 1 base, with 13 bases separating them. About this clonotype itself: Its specificity is not known.

The specimen sequenced was blood. The clonotype comes from a woman aged 55 to 70 with Graves' hyperthyroidism. This chain uses TRBV20-1 with TRBJ1-5; D might be TRBD1 (6 bases). In DNA, the CDR3 is TGCAGTGCTAGAGAAAGTGGCAGGGGAAGCAATCAGCCCCAGCATTTT. Amino acid sequence: CSARESGRGSNQPQHF.